This T cell receptor beta chain was documented in a study of blood T cell repertoires in COVID-19. About the research overall: PBMCs, B-cell-depleted T cells, or T cells provided the cDNA or gDNA that made up the material.

Enrollees, about 18 to 89 years old, lived in about two dozen US areas. Donors in Cohort 3 who had recovered were those with two negative PCRs, healthcare professional clearance, or resolution of their symptoms. With 8 bases removed from V and 6 bases from J, the gap between germline ends came to 23 bases. In germline, CDR1 is SNHLY, CDR2 FYNNEI. The CDR3 runs to 15 residues. Original data processing: Amplification from reference gene primers served as the basis for estimated nucleated cell counts. Assay used: immunoSEQ multiplex PCR; TCRdb lists only in-frame clones, some missing. Clone size and V and J calls were adopted from that table, with D and trimming inferred from the DNA. Of 150,000 or so clones listed, about 88% are singletons.

Material: PBMCs or T cells enriched from blood (not recorded which). The source of this sequence is a woman in her 50s who had recovered from COVID-19. V usage is TRBV2 and J usage is TRBJ2-7, with a possible D match to TRBD2 (5 bases). CDR3 region: CASSPFGIASSEQYF. CDR3 coding DNA: TGTGCCAGCTCCCCCTTTGGGATAGCGTCATCCGAGCAGTACTTC.